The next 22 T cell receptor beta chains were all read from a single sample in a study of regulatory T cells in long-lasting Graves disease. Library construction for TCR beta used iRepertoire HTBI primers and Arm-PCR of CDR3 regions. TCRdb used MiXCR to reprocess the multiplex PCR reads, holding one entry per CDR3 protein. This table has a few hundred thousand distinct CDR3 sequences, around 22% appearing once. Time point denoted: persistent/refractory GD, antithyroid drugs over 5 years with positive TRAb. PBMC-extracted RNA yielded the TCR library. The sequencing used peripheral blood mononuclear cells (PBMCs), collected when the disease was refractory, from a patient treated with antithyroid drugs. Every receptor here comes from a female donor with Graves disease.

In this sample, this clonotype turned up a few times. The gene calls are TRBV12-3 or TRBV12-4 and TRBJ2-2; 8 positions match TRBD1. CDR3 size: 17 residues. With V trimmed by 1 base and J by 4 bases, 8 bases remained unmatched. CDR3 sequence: CASSLVRQGWRTGELFF. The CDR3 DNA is TGTGCCAGCAGTTTAGTCCGACAGGGGTGGCGCACCGGGGAGCTGTTTTTT.

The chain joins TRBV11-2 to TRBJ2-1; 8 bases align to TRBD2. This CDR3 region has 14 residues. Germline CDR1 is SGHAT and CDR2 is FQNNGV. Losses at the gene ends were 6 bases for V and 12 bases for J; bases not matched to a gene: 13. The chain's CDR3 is CASRVSGTGGGQFF. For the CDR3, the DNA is TGTGCCAGCAGAGTTAGCGGGACTGGGGGTGGGCAGTTCTTC.

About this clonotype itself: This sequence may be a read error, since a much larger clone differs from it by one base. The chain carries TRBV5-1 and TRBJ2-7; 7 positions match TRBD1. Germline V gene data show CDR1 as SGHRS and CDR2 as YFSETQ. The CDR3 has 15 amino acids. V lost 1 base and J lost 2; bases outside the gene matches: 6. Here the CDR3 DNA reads TGCGCCAGCAGCTTGACGACAGGGATTCCCTACGAGCAGTACTTC. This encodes CASSLTTGIPYEQYF.

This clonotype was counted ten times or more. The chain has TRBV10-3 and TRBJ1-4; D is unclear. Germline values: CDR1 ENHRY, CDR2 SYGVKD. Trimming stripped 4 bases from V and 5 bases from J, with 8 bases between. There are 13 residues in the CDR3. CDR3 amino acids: CAISVWQNEKLFF. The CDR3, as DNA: TGTGCCATCAGTGTGTGGCAGAATGAAAAACTGTTTTTT.

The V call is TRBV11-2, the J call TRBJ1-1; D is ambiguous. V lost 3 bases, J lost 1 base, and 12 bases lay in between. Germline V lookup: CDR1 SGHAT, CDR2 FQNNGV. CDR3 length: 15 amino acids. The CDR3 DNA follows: TGTGCCAGCAGCTTCCTAGCCCGAAGGAACACTGAAGCTTTCTTT. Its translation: CASSFLARRNTEAFF.

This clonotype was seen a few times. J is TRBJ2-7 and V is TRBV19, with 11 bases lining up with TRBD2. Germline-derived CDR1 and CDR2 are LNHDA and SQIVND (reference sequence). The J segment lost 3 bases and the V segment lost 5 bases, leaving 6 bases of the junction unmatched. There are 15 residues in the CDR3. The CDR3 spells CASSPSSGRNYEQYF. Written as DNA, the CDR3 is TGTGCCAGTAGTCCATCTAGCGGGAGGAACTACGAGCAGTACTTC.

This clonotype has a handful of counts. CDR3 sequence reads: CATSRAGLAGFANTGELFF. CDR3 DNA: TGTGCCACCAGCAGAGCCGGACTAGCGGGATTCGCGAACACCGGGGAGCTGTTTTTT. The V and J genes are TRBV15 and TRBJ2-2; 12 positions agree with TRBD2. Trimming removed 1 base from V and 0 bases from J; junction bases left unmatched: 6. Germline CDR1 is LNHNV and CDR2 is YYDKDF (reference sequence). The CDR3 is made up of 19 amino acids.

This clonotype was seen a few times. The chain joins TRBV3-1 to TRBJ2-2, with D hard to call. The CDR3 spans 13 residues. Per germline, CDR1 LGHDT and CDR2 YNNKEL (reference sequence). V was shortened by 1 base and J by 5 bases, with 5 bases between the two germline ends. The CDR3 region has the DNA TGTGCCAGCAGCCAAGTGGCAACCGGGGAGCTGTTTTTT. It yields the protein CASSQVATGELFF.

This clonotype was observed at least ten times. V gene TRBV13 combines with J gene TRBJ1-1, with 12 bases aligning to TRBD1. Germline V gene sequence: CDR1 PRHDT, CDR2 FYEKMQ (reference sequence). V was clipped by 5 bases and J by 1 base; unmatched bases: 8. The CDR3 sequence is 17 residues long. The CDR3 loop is CASSHYGTGGRNTEAFF. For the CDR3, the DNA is TGTGCCAGCAGCCACTACGGGACAGGGGGCAGGAACACTGAAGCTTTCTTT.

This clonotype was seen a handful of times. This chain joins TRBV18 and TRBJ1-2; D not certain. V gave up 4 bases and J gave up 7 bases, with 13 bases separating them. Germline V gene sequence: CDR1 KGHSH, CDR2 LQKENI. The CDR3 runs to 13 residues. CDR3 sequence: CASSLELGSGYTF. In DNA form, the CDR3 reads TGTGCCAGCTCACTAGAATTGGGGTCTGGCTACACCTTC.

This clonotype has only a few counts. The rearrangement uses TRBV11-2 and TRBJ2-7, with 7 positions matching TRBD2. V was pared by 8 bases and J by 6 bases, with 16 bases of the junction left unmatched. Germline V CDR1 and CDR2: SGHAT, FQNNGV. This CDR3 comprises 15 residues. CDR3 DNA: TGTGCCAGCGATTCTGCGGGAGCCGCGTTAGGCGAGCAGTACTTC. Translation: CASDSAGAALGEQYF.

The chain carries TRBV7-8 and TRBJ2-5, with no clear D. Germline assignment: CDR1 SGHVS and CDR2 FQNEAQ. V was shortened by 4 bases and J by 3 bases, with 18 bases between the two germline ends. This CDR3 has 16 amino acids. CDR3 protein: CASSSYGNSIKETQYF. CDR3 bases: TGTGCCAGCAGCTCTTACGGCAATTCGATTAAAGAGACCCAGTACTTC.

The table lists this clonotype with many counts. CDR3 coding DNA: TGTGCCAGCAGTTTTCTACTCCGCTCCTACGAGCAGTACTTC. Translation: CASSFLLRSYEQYF. This rearrangement joins TRBV28 to TRBJ2-7; D not certain. Germline values: CDR1 MDHEN, CDR2 SYDVKM. This CDR3 is built from 14 residues. The V end lost 3 bases, the J end lost 0 bases, and 9 bases lay between the germline ends.

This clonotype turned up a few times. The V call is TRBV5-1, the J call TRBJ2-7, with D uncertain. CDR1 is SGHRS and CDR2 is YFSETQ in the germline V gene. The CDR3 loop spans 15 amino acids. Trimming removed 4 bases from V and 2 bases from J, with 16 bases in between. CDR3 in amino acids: CASSRGAVEPYEQYF. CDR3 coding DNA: TGCGCCAGCAGCCGAGGCGCAGTCGAACCCTACGAGCAGTACTTC.

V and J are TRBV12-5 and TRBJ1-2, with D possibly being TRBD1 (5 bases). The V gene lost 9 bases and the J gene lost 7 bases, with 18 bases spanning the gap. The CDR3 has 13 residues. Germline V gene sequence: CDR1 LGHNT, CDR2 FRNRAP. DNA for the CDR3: TGTGCTAGCCAGGGTCCTCAGGGTAGTGGCTACACCTTC. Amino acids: CASQGPQGSGYTF.

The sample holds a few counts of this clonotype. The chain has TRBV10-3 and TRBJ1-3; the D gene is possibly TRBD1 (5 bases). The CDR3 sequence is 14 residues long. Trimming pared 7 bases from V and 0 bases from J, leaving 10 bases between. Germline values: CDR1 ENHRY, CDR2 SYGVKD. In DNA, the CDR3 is TGTGCCATCACGACCGGGACCTCTGGAAACACCATATATTTT. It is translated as CAITTGTSGNTIYF.

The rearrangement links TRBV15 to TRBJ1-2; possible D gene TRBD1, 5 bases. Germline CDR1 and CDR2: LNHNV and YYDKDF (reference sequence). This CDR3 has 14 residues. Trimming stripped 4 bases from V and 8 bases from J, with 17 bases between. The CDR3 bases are TGTGCCACCAGCATCGGGGCCCATAATGGGGGCTACACCTTC. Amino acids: CATSIGAHNGGYTF.

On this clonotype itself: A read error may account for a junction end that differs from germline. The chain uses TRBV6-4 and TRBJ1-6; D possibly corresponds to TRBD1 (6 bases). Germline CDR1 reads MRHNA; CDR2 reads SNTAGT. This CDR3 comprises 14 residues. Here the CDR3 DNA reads TGTACCAGCAAAAGGGGGGAGAATAATTCACCCCTCCACTTT. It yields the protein CTSKRGENNSPLHF.

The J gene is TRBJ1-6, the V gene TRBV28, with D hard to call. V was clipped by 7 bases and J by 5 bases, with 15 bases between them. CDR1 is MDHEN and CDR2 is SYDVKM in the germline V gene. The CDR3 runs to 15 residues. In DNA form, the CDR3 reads TGTGCCAGCAAATCCCCGGCAGCCAATAATTCACCCCTCCACTTT. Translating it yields CASKSPAANNSPLHF.

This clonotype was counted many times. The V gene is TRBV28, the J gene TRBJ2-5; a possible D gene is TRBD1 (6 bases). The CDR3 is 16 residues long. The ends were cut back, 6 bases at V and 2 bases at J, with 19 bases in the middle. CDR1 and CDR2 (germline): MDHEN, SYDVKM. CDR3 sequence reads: CASSRMRQVGQETQYF. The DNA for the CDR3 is TGTGCCAGCAGCCGGATGCGACAGGTCGGACAAGAGACCCAGTACTTC.

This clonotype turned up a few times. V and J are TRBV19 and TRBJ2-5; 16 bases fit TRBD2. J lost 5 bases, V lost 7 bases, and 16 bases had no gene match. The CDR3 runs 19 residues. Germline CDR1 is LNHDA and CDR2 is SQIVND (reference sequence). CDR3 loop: CASKNTGTSGRARRETQYF. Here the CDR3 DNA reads TGTGCCAGTAAAAACACCGGGACTAGCGGGAGGGCCCGCCGGGAGACCCAGTACTTC.

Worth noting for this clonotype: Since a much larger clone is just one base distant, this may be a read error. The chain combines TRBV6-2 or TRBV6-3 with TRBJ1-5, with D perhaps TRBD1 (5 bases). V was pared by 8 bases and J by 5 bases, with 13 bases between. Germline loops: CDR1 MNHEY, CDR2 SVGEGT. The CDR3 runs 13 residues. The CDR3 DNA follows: TGTGCCAGCTACGCAGGGAACGATCAGCCCCAGCATTTT. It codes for CASYAGNDQPQHF.